Listed below are T cell receptor beta chains from one sample, sequenced in a study of CD8 T cells in ankylosing spondylitis. Using its own MiXCR run on the 5' RACE reads, TCRdb lists one record per CDR3 protein. This table has more than 150,000 distinct CDR3 sequences, over 15% appearing once. The material sequenced was blood, either unsorted or a sorted T cell fraction (not recorded which). These receptors originate from a male donor aged 5-29 years with ankylosing spondylitis or in good health (not recorded which). The CDR3 runs from the conserved cysteine through the conserved F or W. Each record gives: clone size, V gene, J gene, CDR3 protein. Some rows mark clone size as missing; the rest say once, few, many or name a class of expanded clone.

many	TRBV24-1	TRBJ2-1	CATSSLTVADNEQFF
many	TRBV12-3/TRBV12-4	TRBJ1-3	CASSLPRNTIYF
many	TRBV20-1	TRBJ1-5	CSAYPDSNQPQHF
many	TRBV12-3/TRBV12-4	TRBJ2-1	CASSLVRFAGRKTSSYNEQFF
many	TRBV6-2/TRBV6-3	TRBJ2-7	CASNKGIGRGYEQYF
many	TRBV7-2	TRBJ2-7	CASSLVMVGTYEQYF
many	TRBV7-7	TRBJ2-3	CASSPPSGRSDTQYF
many	TRBV12-3/TRBV12-4	TRBJ2-1	CASSTPGRNYNEQFF
many	TRBV30	TRBJ2-2	CAWSLSAGELFF
many	TRBV5-6	TRBJ1-4	CASSPTGGQLAKLFF
many	TRBV11-2	TRBJ2-3	CASSSWVGDTDTQYF
many	TRBV12-3/TRBV12-4	TRBJ2-1	CASRGPWDNEQFF
.	TRBV5-1	TRBJ2-5	CASSLVATDGETQYF
many	TRBV7-2	TRBJ2-2	CASKGRNTGELFF
few	TRBV29-1	TRBJ2-1	CSVGSGGDEQFF
many	TRBV20-1	TRBJ1-5	CSARRSGTDSNQPQHF
few	TRBV20-1	TRBJ2-3	CSATGTGLDTQYF
many	TRBV24-1	TRBJ2-3	CATSPGTSGGASTDTQYF
many	TRBV5-1	TRBJ2-5	CASSQTETQYF
many	TRBV12-3/TRBV12-4	TRBJ2-4	CASSLRGGNSNIQYF
.	TRBV20-1	TRBJ2-1	CSARDNERLAGEQFF
many	TRBV10-3	TRBJ2-2	CAITRTTGELFF
many	TRBV4-1	TRBJ2-5	CASSQEPGNKETQYF
many	TRBV21-1	TRBJ2-6	CASSKARTSGTLSSGANVLTF
many	TRBV4-3	TRBJ2-3	CASSQEGGARVDTQYF
few	TRBV4-3	TRBJ2-4	CASSQETKNIQYF
many	TRBV12-3/TRBV12-4	TRBJ1-2	CASSHPGGPNYGYTF
.	TRBV20-1	TRBJ1-1	CSARQGWEAFF
.	TRBV12-3/TRBV12-4	TRBJ2-3	CASEGDTQYF
many	TRBV29-1	TRBJ2-5	CSVSLAGETQYF
few	TRBV20-1	TRBJ2-7	CSAILSSGAYEQYF
many	TRBV9	TRBJ2-4	CASSVGGTKNIQYF